This record concerns one T cell receptor beta chain sequence. Its matching antigen is unknown. TCRdb re-derived calls from the RT-PCR reads in MiXCR, one entry per CDR3 protein. This sample carries roughly 760,000 distinct CDR3 sequences, approximately 22% of them seen once, and the ten largest clones take about 10%. This record comes from a study of response to subunit inactivated influenza vaccine. Study-wide points: The authors offered the suggestion that each seasonal influenza vaccination recruits few new T cells.

There are 16 residues in the CDR3. Trimming shortened V by 3 bases and J by 1 base, and 12 bases separated the two germline ends. Looked up from germline, CDR1 is MNHEY and CDR2 is SMNVEV (reference sequence). The rearrangement links TRBV27 to TRBJ1-4; D possibly corresponds to TRBD1 (6 bases). This specimen was PBMCs from blood, taken around 5 days after vaccination. The receptor comes from a man aged 50-59 years who received an inactivated influenza vaccine. The chain's CDR3 is CASSFWGTKTNEKLFF. The DNA for the CDR3 is TGTGCCAGCAGTTTTTGGGGGACAAAAACTAATGAAAAACTGTTTTTT.